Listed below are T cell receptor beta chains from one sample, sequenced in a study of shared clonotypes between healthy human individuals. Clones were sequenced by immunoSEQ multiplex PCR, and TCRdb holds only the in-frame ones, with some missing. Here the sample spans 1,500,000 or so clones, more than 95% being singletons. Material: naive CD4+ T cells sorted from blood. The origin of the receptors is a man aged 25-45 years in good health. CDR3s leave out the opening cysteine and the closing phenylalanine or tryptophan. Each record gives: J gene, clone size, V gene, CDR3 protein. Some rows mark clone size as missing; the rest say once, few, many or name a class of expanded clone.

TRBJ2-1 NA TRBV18 ASSLAGLAVYNEQF
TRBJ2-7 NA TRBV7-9 ASGDRGAYEQY
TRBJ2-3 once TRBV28 ASSSRLARSSTDTQY
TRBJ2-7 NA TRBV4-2 ASSQEWSRGHEQY
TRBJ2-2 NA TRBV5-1 ASSLSAPNTGELF
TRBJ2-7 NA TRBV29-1 SVRRAGAGYEQY
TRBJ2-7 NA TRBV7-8 ASSQLNEQY
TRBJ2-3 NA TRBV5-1 ASSFGTGGMNTQY
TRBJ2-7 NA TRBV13 ASSSGTRRSYEQY
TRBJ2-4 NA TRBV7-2 ASSLTGLAGSGY
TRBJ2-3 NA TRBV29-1 SVVNGPDTQY
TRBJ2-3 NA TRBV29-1 SVVDPWGSSTDTQY
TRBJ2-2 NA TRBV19 ASRSSPATGELF
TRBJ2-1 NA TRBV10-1 ASSGANEQF
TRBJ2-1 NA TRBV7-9 ASSLVRQSSYNEQF
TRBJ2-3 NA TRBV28 ASSFRQGADTQY
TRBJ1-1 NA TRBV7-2 ASSLKQAQTEAF
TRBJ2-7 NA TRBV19 ASSMRRLAGGTHYEQY
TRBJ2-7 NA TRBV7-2 ASSSLAGGRMY
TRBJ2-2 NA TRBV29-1 SVGGGRAPGELF
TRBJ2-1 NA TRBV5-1 ASSSSGHNEQF
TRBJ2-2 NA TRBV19 ASSIGSNTGELF
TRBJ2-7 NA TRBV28 ASSLRQGTGHEQY
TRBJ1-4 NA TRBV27 ASSSPLNEKLF
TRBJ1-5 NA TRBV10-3 AISEGRVFNQPQH
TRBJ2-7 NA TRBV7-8 ASSQGGWGLGYEQY
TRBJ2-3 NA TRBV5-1 ASGATHTDTQY
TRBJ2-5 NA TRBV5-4 ASSFGAYKGETQY
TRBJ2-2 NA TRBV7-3 ASSPTSGRGPGELF
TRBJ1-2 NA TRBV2 ASAPNYGYT
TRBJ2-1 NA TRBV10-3 AISELKGRRGEQF
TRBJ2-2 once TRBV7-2 ASSRRTSPSGELF
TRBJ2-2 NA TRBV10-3 AISLTQGANTGELF
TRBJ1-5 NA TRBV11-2 ASSLGRVTDQPQH
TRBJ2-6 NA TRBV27 ASSFRGSLSGANVLT
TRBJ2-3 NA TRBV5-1 ASSRETSGNTDTQY
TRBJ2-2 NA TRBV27 ASSLFSGTPGELF
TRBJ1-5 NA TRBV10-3 AISESGGRQPQH
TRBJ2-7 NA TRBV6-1 ASSGAGGGPDEQY
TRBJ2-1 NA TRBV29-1 SVAGTSGDSSYNEQF
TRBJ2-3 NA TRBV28 ASSLLDGPGRTDTQY
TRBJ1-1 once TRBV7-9 ASSFSTGSRVNTEAF
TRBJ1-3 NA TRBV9 ASSVQANSGNTIY
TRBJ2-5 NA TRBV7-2 ASSSTSHGETQY
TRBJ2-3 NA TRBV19 ASSRVAGLDTQY
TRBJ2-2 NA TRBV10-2 ASSLIPRGAGELF
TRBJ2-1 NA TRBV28 ASSLGGSTYNEQF
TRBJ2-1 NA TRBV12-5 ASGLVVSEVVYNEQF
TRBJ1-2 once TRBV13 ASSLGGGGFYGYT
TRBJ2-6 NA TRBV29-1 SVGRDPSGANVLT